Listed below are T cell receptor beta chains from one sample, sequenced in a study of monozygotic twins with inflammatory bowel disease. TCRdb re-analyzed the 5' RACE reads; it lists each CDR3 protein once, without DNA. The specimen's table records about 110,000 distinct CDR3 sequences. Sequencing was carried out using blood. Source of these receptors: a human donor with ulcerative colitis or Crohn's disease, or a healthy co-twin of an affected twin (not recorded which). Both conserved end residues are part of each CDR3.

J	V	length	CDR3
TRBJ2-5	TRBV12-3/TRBV12-4	13	CASSSTGMETQYF
TRBJ2-1	TRBV7-9	13	CASSLASPGEQFF
TRBJ2-3	TRBV28	19	CASSPLLRASGGVTDTQYF
TRBJ2-7	TRBV28	17	CASSPQTRDRSFYEQYF
TRBJ2-2	TRBV12-3/TRBV12-4	14	CASSFNRGIWELFF
TRBJ2-1	TRBV5-1	18	CASSLGGALRSSYNEQFF
TRBJ2-1	TRBV12-3/TRBV12-4	13	CASIRQGWNEQFF
TRBJ2-7	TRBV7-9	14	CASSLIAGVYEQYF
TRBJ2-2	TRBV20-1	15	CSARAGGADTGELFF
TRBJ2-5	TRBV20-1	13	CSPGGGLQETQYF
TRBJ2-1	TRBV6-5	13	CASSYNDAREQFF